A single sample gave rise to the 7 T cell receptor beta chains below, sequenced in a study of blood T cell repertoires in COVID-19. The table came from immunoSEQ multiplex PCR; TCRdb's copy has only in-frame clones and leaves some out. The data show 200,000 to 250,000 clones, almost 90% seen once. The sample was peripheral blood. These receptors originate from a man at least 80 years old with acute or convalescent COVID-19.

The chain combines TRBV7-2 with TRBJ2-5; tentative D call: TRBD2 (6 bases). Per germline, CDR1 SGHTA and CDR2 FQGNSA. This CDR3 region has 15 residues. Deletions cut 6 bases from V and 5 bases from J, with 19 bases between. The CDR3 reads CASSQDYGGGETQYF. In DNA, the CDR3 is TGTGCCAGCAGTCAAGACTACGGGGGTGGGGAGACCCAGTACTTC.

This clone appeared once. The chain recombines TRBV27 with TRBJ2-1, with TRBD2 identical over 13 bases. V lost 4 bases, J lost 6 bases, and 9 bases stayed unmatched. The CDR3 spans 17 residues. Germline CDR1 reads MNHEY; CDR2 reads SMNVEV (reference sequence). In DNA, the CDR3 is TGTGCCAGCAGTTCTCCCATTGGACTAGCGGGAGTCAATGAGCAGTTCTTC. The encoded protein is CASSSPIGLAGVNEQFF.

J is TRBJ2-5 and V is TRBV5-1, with TRBD2 identical over 10 bases. The CDR3 extends over 16 amino acids. CDR1 and CDR2 (germline): SGHRS, YFSETQ. Trimming at V came to 6 bases and at J to 5 bases, leaving 13 bases not matched to a gene. CDR3 bases: TGCGCCAGCACCCCTCTAGCGGGAGCCGCCGGGGAGACCCAGTACTTC. Protein sequence: CASTPLAGAAGETQYF.

V usage is TRBV7-9 and J usage is TRBJ2-7; possible D gene TRBD2, 6 bases. The germline V gene has CDR1 SEHNR and CDR2 FQNEAQ (reference sequence). V shed 5 bases and J shed 2 bases, with 19 bases lying between them. The CDR3 has 16 amino acids. CDR3: CASSTEVRGAPYEQYF. The CDR3, as DNA: TGTGCCAGCAGCACCGAGGTGCGCGGGGCGCCCTACGAGCAGTACTTC.

The chain has TRBV7-9 and TRBJ1-6; 10 bases are a match to TRBD1. The germline gives CDR1 SEHNR, CDR2 FQNEAQ (reference sequence). With V trimmed by 3 bases and J by 11 bases, 4 bases remained unmatched. CDR3 length: 14 amino acids. CDR3 sequence reads: CASSFPGQGAPLHF. CDR3 DNA sequence: TGTGCCAGCAGCTTTCCAGGACAGGGGGCACCCCTCCACTTT.

The chain has TRBV21-1 and TRBJ1-5; TRBD1, the table's D call, lacks a check against the DNA. TRBV21-1 is a recognized pseudogene. The CDR3 is 15 amino acids. Written as DNA, the CDR3 is TGTGCCAGCCCCGGGACAGGGGACTTTTATCAGCCCCAGCATTTT. As protein: CASPGTGDFYQPQHF.

The CDR3 region has the DNA TGTGCCAGCAGTCTTAGACCAGGGTTTAACTATGGCTACACCTTC. As protein: CASSLRPGFNYGYTF. This chain links TRBV6-5 with TRBJ1-2; weak D call: TRBD1 (5 bases). The germline CDR1 and CDR2 sequences are MNHEY and SVGAGI. V was clipped by 5 bases and J by 1 base, with 14 bases between them. The CDR3 has 15 residues.